The rows below give T cell receptor beta chains drawn from one sample of a study of cytomegalovirus exposure and HLA in healthy donors. Repertoires were generated with immunoSEQ multiplex PCR, while TCRdb's copy carries only in-frame clones and drops some. The data contain approximately 280,000 clones, approximately 86% of them singletons. The sequenced sample consisted of PBMCs. These receptors originate from a woman younger than 30 in good health and CMV-seronegative. CDR3s leave out the opening cysteine and the closing phenylalanine or tryptophan. The D gene is left open where the match is weak.

- | TRBV6-1 | ASTPSGYYGYT
- | TRBV28 | ASSLWVTGRGSYEQY
- | TRBV5-6 | ASSLVYGYT
TRBD1 | TRBV30 | AWRDRSSGNTIY
- | TRBV6-5 | ASSSIYRTDSLTLH
TRBD1 | TRBV25-1 | ASSELKGGSVAF
TRBD2 | TRBV9 | ASSVASLAGALEQY
TRBD2 | TRBV29-1 | SVAREATDTQY
- | TRBV7-2 | ASSREGGYSYEQY
- | TRBV18 | ASSLTAVGEKLF
TRBD1 | TRBV5-6 | ASSLGGQGAYEQY
TRBD1 | TRBV18 | ASSPEGQGASGYT
- | TRBV5-1 | ASSLQGTDTQY
- | TRBV5-1 | ASSPLEGSGNTIY
TRBD1 | TRBV5-4 | ASSLRDRGLLGTEAF
TRBD2 | TRBV27 | ASRPGAGGMTDTQY
- | TRBV30 | ASLGAENEKLF
- | TRBV27 | ASSVGHSSGANVLT
TRBD2 | TRBV28 | ASRLAGGYYNEQF
- | TRBV28 | ASRPRPPIQGLSTDTQY
TRBD2 | TRBV18 | ASSPLRPGLAGYEQY
TRBD1 | TRBV10-3 | AISELDRESYGYT
TRBD1 | TRBV9 | ASSVQDRVWEQY
TRBD1 | TRBV18 | ASSPTGTGLTTDTQY
- | TRBV5-1 | ASSPRRSDEQY
TRBD2 | TRBV10-1 | ASSESLAGVSYNEQF
- | TRBV19 | ASSLGQGYNEQF
TRBD1 | TRBV5-1 | ASSLVGQGAGEQY
TRBD1 | TRBV13 | ASSRTGTGINEQY
TRBD1 | TRBV29-1 | SSKGTGDETQY
TRBD2 | TRBV6-1 | ASSESGTSSYEQY
- | TRBV5-1 | ASSLVGGTGELF
- | TRBV5-4 | ASSLDSHTEAF
- | TRBV7-2 | ASSLGSDNYEQY
- | TRBV9 | ASSVSRNNEQF
- | TRBV5-1 | ASSRLGEKAF
TRBD2 | TRBV7-8 | ASSLGLAADNEQF
TRBD1 | TRBV2 | ASRGGQNYGYT
- | TRBV4-1 | ASSQGQGPVSPLH
- | TRBV30 | AYLGSGAYEQY
TRBD2 | TRBV4-1 | ASSQDFEGGPGYEQY
- | TRBV5-1 | ASSLPRGKEQY
TRBD1 | TRBV4-3 | ASSHPGQNEKLF
TRBD1 | TRBV5-1 | ASSTPGTVMAEQY
- | TRBV13 | ASRRTGNYGYT
- | TRBV29-1 | SVEGGRGRTDTQY
- | TRBV7-9 | ASSLFPGSNTEAF